Presented here are 4 T cell receptor beta chains from one specimen sequenced in a study of T cells after somatic rescue of genetic block. TCRdb's table, derived via immunoSEQ multiplex PCR, lists solely in-frame clones and lacks some. The data hold 110,000 or so clones, with just over 90% observed a single time. Sequenced sample: peripheral blood mononuclear cells (PBMCs). These receptors were taken from a woman between 18 and 29 years old.

This chain uses TRBV19 with TRBJ1-6, with 8 bases matching TRBD1. The CDR3 length is 14 residues. V shed 3 bases, J shed 8 bases, and the junction held 3 bases outside the gene matches. Germline V gene data show CDR1 as LNHDA and CDR2 as SQIVND (reference sequence). The CDR3 protein is CASSIRGPDSPLHF. The CDR3 nucleotides read TGTGCCAGTAGTATCAGGGGGCCGGATTCACCCCTCCACTTT. Looking up the rest from reference TRBV19 and TRBJ1-6 gives the full variable domain: DGGITQSPKYLFRKEGQNVTLSCEQNLNHDAMYWYRQDPGQGLRLIYYSQIVNDFQKGDIAEGYSVSREKKESFPLTVTSAQKNPTAFYLCASSIRGPDSPLHFGNGTRLTVT.

The chain joins TRBV6-5 to TRBJ1-1, with a possible D match to TRBD1 (6 bases). The CDR3 extends over 14 amino acids. Deletions cut 7 bases from V and 4 bases from J, with 16 bases between. Germline CDR1 MNHEY, CDR2 SVGAGI. The CDR3 coding sequence is TGTGCCAGCACTCAGTCCAGGGGAATCACTGAAGCTTTCTTT. Its protein product is CASTQSRGITEAFF.

The chain links TRBV5-1 to TRBJ2-6; 11 bases are shared with TRBD1. V lost 0 bases and J lost 2; bases outside the gene matches: 4. The CDR3 sequence is 18 residues long. Per the germline V gene, CDR1 is SGHRS and CDR2 is YFSETQ. CDR3 residues: CASSLEGQGAAGANVLTF. The CDR3 coding sequence is TGCGCCAGCAGCTTGGAAGGACAGGGGGCTGCTGGGGCCAACGTCCTGACTTTC.

The gene calls are TRBV4-3 and TRBJ1-1; D is ambiguous. V was shortened by 5 bases and J by 0 bases, with 19 bases between the two germline ends. Germline CDR1 is LGHNA and CDR2 is YSLEER. CDR3 length equals 17 residues. The CDR3 DNA follows: TGCGCCAGCAGCTCTTCCGACCCGAAAGGAATGAACACTGAAGCTTTCTTT. The encoded protein is CASSSSDPKGMNTEAFF.